Listed below are T cell receptor beta chains from one sample, sequenced in a study of T cells in Graves' hyperthyroidism and ophthalmopathy. TCRdb redid the calling of the multiplex PCR reads with MiXCR, one entry per CDR3 protein. The sample contains approximately 380,000 distinct CDR3 sequences, more than 13% of which appear only once. Input material: blood. These receptors were obtained from a man aged 45-60 years with Graves' ophthalmopathy. Each CDR3 is given with its conserved first and last residue. The size entry is marked missing in some rows and otherwise reads once, few, many or a size class.

>many|TRBV7-9|TRBJ1-1|13
CASSLSDATEAFF
>many|TRBV28|TRBJ2-7|20
CASSLNAGASLTYLTYEQYF
>many|TRBV9|TRBJ2-7|18
CASSAGTSGRSLQYEQYF
>few|TRBV28|TRBJ2-1|20
CASSFGGLAGHFSSYNEQFF
>many|TRBV3-1|TRBJ2-7|15
CASSHTGTGGYEQYF
>.|TRBV29-1|TRBJ1-4|13
CSVRTGSFEKLFF
>.|TRBV10-3|TRBJ1-3|16
CALSESGPRYGNTIYF
>many|TRBV7-9|TRBJ2-3|16
CASSPRTGGRTDTQYF
>many|TRBV2|TRBJ1-2|15
CASSGLPGRADGYTF
>many|TRBV10-3|TRBJ2-7|14
CATEDPGRPLEQYF
>many|TRBV29-1|TRBJ2-1|15
CSVLPSGLPYNEQFF
>many|TRBV28|TRBJ1-5|15
CASSLYRLGNQPQHF
>many|TRBV10-3|TRBJ2-7|13
CATLAGGSYEQYF
>.|TRBV10-3|TRBJ1-1|13
CAISGQENTEAFF
>.|TRBV15|TRBJ1-1|14
CATRARAGNTEAFF
>many|TRBV29-1|TRBJ2-1|14
CSVYIRGGFDEQFF
>.|TRBV5-1|TRBJ1-4|15
CASSRQGQINEKLFF
>many|TRBV20-1|TRBJ2-3|15
CSAGLAGGMTDTQYF
>few|TRBV13|TRBJ2-5|18
CASSLEGAGLAGRETQYF
>many|TRBV6-1|TRBJ1-1|12
CASIPGSTEAFF
>.|TRBV12-3/TRBV12-4|TRBJ2-7|13
CASEGQGFSEQYF
>many|TRBV2|TRBJ1-1|13
CASSVKKSTEAFF
>.|TRBV7-8|TRBJ2-2|14
CASSLIGGTGELFF
>many|TRBV2|TRBJ2-7|11
CASSKEYEQYF
>.|TRBV5-1|TRBJ2-7|15
CASSFLGAHPREQYF
>few|TRBV27|TRBJ2-7|15
CASSLRLAASYEQYF
>many|TRBV2|TRBJ2-3|14
CASMTGLRTDTQYF
>.|TRBV12-3/TRBV12-4|TRBJ1-2|15
CASSSFGGSVYGYTF
>few|TRBV3-1|TRBJ2-2|16
CASSRTGAIVTGELFF
>many|TRBV30|TRBJ2-5|11
CAWSREGTQYF
>many|TRBV2|TRBJ1-1|11
CASSVEGGAFF
>few|TRBV19|TRBJ2-1|14
CASSIQSSYNEQFF
>.|TRBV6-1|TRBJ2-7|17
CASSHIRSTARSYEQYF
>many|TRBV6-2/TRBV6-3|TRBJ2-1|13
CASSRYRDTEQFF
>few|TRBV18|TRBJ1-6|12
CASSPERTALHF
>many|TRBV5-1|TRBJ2-7|15
CASSLNPALNYEQYF
>many|TRBV20-1|TRBJ2-1|14
CSARSQQGNNEQFF
>many|TRBV29-1|TRBJ2-3|20
CSVAEPGLESSRGGPDTQYF
>many|TRBV7-8|TRBJ2-1|15
CASSPSRGSYNEQFF
>once|TRBV7-9|TRBJ2-3|15
CASSLGQVWGDTQYF
>many|TRBV12-3/TRBV12-4|TRBJ1-3|10
CASSLDTIYF
>.|TRBV2|TRBJ2-7|16
CASREVAGAFTYEQYF
>few|TRBV5-6|TRBJ2-7|14
CASSLPYARYEQYF
>.|TRBV5-1|TRBJ2-2|17
CASSFGLAGGRGGELFF
>many|TRBV29-1|TRBJ2-1|18
CSVESDRASGSAGNEQFF
>few|TRBV6-1|TRBJ2-2|17
CASSKFPTGGNTGELFF
>few|TRBV9|TRBJ2-1|19
CASSVETAGSGSSYNEQFF
>many|TRBV14|TRBJ2-3|14
CASSQDSLADTQYF
>few|TRBV7-9|TRBJ2-4|15
CASSTTSDLKNIQYF
>.|TRBV7-7|TRBJ2-3|15
CASSFQLGRTDTQYF
>.|TRBV5-1|TRBJ2-2|15
CASSFPRADTGELFF
>many|TRBV6-1|TRBJ2-3|15
CASSGASGRGYTQYF
>many|TRBV20-1|TRBJ1-2|14
CSARAQGAGYGYTF
>.|TRBV6-2/TRBV6-3|TRBJ2-7|13
CASSYWDSYEQYF
>.|TRBV11-2|TRBJ1-1|14
CASRGGQANTEAFF
>many|TRBV12-3/TRBV12-4|TRBJ1-2|14
CASSPVTRIYGYTF
>many|TRBV6-1|TRBJ2-1|17
CASSERAGGPSYNEQFF
>many|TRBV20-1|TRBJ2-3|14
CSARGLDNTDTQYF
>.|TRBV29-1|TRBJ1-1|13
CSAETGFNTEAFF